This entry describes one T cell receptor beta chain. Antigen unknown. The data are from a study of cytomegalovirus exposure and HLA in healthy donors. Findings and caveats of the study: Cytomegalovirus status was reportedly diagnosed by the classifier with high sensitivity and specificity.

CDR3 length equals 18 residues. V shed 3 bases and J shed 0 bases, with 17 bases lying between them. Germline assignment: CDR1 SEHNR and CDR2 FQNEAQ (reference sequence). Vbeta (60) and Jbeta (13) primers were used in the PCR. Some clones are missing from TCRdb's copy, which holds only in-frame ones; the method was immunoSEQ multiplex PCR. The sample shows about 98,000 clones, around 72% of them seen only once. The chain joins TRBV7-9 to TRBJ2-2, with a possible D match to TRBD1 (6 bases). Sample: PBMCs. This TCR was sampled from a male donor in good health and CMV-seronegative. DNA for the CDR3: TGTGCCAGCAGCTTGGGGCAGGGGCTCCTCGCGAACACCGGGGAGCTGTTTTTT. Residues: CASSLGQGLLANTGELFF. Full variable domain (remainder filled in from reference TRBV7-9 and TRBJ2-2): DTGVSQNPRHKITKRGQNVTFRCDPISEHNRLYWYRQTLGQGPEFLTYFQNEAQLEKSRLLSDRFSAERPKGSFSTLEIQRTEQGDSAMYLCASSLGQGLLANTGELFFGEGSRLTVL.